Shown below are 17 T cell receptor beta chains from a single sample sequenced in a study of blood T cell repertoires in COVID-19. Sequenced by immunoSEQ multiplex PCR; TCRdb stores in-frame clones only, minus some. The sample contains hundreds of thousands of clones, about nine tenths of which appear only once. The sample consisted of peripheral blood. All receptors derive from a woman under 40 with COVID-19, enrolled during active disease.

The CDR3 here is CASSATGTRETQYF. The CDR3 DNA follows: TGTGCCAGCAGCGCCACCGGGACACGAGAGACCCAGTACTTC. J is TRBJ2-5 and V is TRBV11-3; D perhaps matches TRBD1 (6 bases). The CDR3 is made up of 14 amino acids. The V end lost 5 bases, the J end lost 4 bases, and 14 bases lay between the germline ends. The germline V gene has CDR1 SGHNT and CDR2 YENEEA.

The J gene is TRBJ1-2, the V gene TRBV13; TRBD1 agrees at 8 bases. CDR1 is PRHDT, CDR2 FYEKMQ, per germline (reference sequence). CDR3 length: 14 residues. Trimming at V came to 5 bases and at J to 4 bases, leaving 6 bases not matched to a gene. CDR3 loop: CASSQGQETYGYTF. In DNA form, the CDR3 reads TGTGCCAGCAGCCAGGGACAGGAGACCTATGGCTACACCTTC. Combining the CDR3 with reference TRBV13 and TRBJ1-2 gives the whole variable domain AAGVIQSPRHLIKEKRETATLKCYPIPRHDTVYWYQQGPGQDPQFLISFYEKMQSDKGSIPDRFSAQQFSDYHSELNMSSLELGDSALYFCASSQGQETYGYTFGSGTRLTVV.

The CDR3 loop reads CASSLLQGRGTEAFF. DNA for the CDR3: TGTGCCAGCAGCCTTTTACAGGGCCGAGGAACTGAAGCTTTCTTT. The chain has TRBV7-9 and TRBJ1-1; a weak D match, TRBD1 (6 bases). This CDR3 region has 15 residues. Trimming took off 5 bases at V and 5 bases at J, with 18 bases between the two ends. Germline loops: CDR1 SEHNR, CDR2 FQNEAQ (reference sequence). The full variable domain, in which reference TRBV7-9 and TRBJ1-1 provide the parts outside the CDR3, is DTGVSQNPRHKITKRGQNVTFRCDPISEHNRLYWYRQTLGQGPEFLTYFQNEAQLEKSRLLSDRFSAERPKGSFSTLEIQRTEQGDSAMYLCASSLLQGRGTEAFFGQGTRLTVV.

The DNA for the CDR3 is TGTGCCAGCAGTTATGTAATTGGAGGCACTGAAGCTTTCTTT. Its translation is CASSYVIGGTEAFF. This chain links TRBV6-2 or TRBV6-3 with TRBJ1-1; D remains ambiguous. This CDR3 region has 14 residues. V was pared by 3 bases and J by 4 bases, with 12 bases between. Germline V gene lookup returns CDR1 MNHEY and CDR2 SVGEGT.

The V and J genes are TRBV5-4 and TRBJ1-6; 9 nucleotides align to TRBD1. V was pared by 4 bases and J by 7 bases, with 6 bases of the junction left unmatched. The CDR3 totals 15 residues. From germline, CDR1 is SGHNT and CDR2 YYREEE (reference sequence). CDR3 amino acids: CASSHPGQGNSPLHF. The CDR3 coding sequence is TGTGCCAGCAGCCATCCGGGACAGGGAAATTCACCCCTCCACTTT.

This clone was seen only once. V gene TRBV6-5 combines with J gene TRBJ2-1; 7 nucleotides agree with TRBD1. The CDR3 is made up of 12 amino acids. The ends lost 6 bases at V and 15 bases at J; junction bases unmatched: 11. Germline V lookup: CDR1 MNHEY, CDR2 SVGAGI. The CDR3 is CASRSDRATWFF. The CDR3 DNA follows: TGTGCCAGCAGGTCAGACAGGGCAACTTGGTTCTTC.

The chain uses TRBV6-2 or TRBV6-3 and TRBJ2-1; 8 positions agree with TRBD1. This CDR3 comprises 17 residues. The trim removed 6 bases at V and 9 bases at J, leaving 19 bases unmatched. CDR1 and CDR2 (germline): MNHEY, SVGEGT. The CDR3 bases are TGTGCCAGCAGCCCCCCGTCGGGCAGGGGGCGCCTATTTGAGCAGTTCTTC. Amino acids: CASSPPSGRGRLFEQFF.

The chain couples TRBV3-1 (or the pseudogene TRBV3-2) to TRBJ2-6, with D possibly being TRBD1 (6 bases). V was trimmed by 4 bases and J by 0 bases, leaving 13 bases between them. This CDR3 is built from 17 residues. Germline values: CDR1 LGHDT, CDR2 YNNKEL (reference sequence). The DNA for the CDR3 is TGTGCCAGCAGCCCGGGACATGCTAACTCTGGGGCCAACGTCCTGACTTTC. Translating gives CASSPGHANSGANVLTF.

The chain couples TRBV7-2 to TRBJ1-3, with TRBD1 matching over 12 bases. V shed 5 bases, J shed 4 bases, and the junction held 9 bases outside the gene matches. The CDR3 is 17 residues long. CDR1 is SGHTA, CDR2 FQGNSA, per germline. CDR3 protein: CASSPRDRGQRGNTIYF. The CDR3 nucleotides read TGTGCCAGCAGCCCCCGGGACAGGGGGCAGAGAGGAAACACCATATATTTT.

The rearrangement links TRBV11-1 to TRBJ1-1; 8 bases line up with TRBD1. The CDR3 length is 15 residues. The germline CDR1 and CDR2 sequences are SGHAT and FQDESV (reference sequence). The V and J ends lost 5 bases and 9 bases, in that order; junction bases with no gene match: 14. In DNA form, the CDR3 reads TGTGCCAGCAGCCCCACCCGGGACAGGCACCTTCAAGCTTTCTTT. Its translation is CASSPTRDRHLQAFF.

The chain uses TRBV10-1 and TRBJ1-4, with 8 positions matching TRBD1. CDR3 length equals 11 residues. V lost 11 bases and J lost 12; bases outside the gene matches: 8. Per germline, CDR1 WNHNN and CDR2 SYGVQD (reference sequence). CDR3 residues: CALVGTGELFF. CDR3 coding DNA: TGCGCCTTAGTCGGGACAGGCGAACTGTTTTTT.

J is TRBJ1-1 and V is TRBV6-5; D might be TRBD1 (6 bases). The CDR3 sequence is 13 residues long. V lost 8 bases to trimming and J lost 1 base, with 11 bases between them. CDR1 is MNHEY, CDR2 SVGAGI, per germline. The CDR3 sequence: CASYRVPNTEAFF. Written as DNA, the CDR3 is TGTGCCAGCTACAGGGTTCCGAACACTGAAGCTTTCTTT.

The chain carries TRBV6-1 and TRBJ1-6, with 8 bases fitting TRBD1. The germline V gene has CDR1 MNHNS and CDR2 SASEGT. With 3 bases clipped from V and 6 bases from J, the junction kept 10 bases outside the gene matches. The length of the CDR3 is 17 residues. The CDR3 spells CASSDPARGLINSPLHF. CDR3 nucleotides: TGTGCCAGCAGTGACCCGGCCAGGGGGCTAATTAATTCACCCCTCCACTTT.

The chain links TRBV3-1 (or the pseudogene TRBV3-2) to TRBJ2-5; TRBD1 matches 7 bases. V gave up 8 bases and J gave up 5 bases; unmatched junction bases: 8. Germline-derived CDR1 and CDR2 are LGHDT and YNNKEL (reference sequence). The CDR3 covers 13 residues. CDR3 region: CASLDRVVETQYF. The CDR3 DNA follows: TGTGCCAGCCTAGACAGGGTCGTGGAGACCCAGTACTTC.

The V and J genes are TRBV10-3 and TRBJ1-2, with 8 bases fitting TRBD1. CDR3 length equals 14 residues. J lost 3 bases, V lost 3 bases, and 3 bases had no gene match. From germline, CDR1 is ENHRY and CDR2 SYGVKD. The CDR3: CAISDGGQDYGYTF. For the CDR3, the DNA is TGTGCCATCAGTGATGGGGGACAGGACTATGGCTACACCTTC.

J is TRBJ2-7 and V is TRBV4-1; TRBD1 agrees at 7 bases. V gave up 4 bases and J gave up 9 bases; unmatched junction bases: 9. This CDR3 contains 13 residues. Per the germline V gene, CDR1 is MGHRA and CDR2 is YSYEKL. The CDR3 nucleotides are TGCGCCAGCAGCCCAGGAACAGGGGTAGGGCAGTACTTC. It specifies CASSPGTGVGQYF.

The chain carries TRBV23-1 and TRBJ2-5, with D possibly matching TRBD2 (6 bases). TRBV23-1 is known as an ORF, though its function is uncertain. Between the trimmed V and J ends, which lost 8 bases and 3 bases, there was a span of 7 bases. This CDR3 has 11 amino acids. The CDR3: CASGGKETQYF. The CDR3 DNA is TGCGCCAGCGGGGGGAAAGAGACCCAGTACTTC.